Here is one T cell receptor (beta chain) with its context. These data come from a study of T cell changes during pregnancy in multiple sclerosis. This table comes from immunoSEQ multiplex PCR, and its TCRdb copy is limited to in-frame clones, with some not included. The table lists 95,000 to 100,000 clones, about 91% of them singletons. Per germline, CDR1 SGHTA and CDR2 FQGNSA. CDR3 size: 16 residues. After removal of 3 bases from V and 1 base from J, the junction contained 6 bases not matched to a gene. This sequence was found in a female donor in good health, enrolled as a control in a pregnancy study. The chain joins TRBV7-2 to TRBJ2-7, with TRBD2 matching over 10 bases. The sequences come from peripheral blood, collected after pregnancy. Here the CDR3 DNA reads TGTGCCAGCAGCTTTAGAGCGGGAGGGACATCCTACGAGCAGTACTTC. It yields the protein CASSFRAGGTSYEQYF.